This TCR beta chain was captured in a study of beta chain features in type 1 diabetes. The V gene's germline CDR1 is MNHEY and CDR2 SVGAGI. This CDR3 comprises 14 residues. Trimming took off 10 bases at V and 1 base at J, with 17 bases between the two ends. Expressed TCRB transcripts were sequenced because the entire RNA isolate underwent reverse transcription. Generated by immunoSEQ multiplex PCR, the TCRdb table keeps only in-frame clones and is missing some. Of about 200,000 clones in the sample, roughly 11% were seen once. The gene calls are TRBV6-5 and TRBJ2-7, with TRBD2 as a possible D gene (6 bases). The sample taken for sequencing was central memory CD4+ T cells from blood. This sequence originates from a man aged 18 to 29 in good health. The CDR3 is CATKGTFKSYEQYF. The CDR3 nucleotides are TGTGCCACCAAAGGGACTTTCAAGTCCTACGAGCAGTACTTC.